This T cell receptor (beta chain) was retrieved from a study of technical replicates of blood from a few donors. The assay was immunoSEQ multiplex PCR, and TCRdb's table has in-frame clones only and misses some. Here the sample spans around 83,000 clones, more than 85% being singletons. Germline assignment: CDR1 SGDLS and CDR2 YYNGEE. The CDR3 consists of 15 residues. Trimming shortened V by 4 bases and J by 4 bases, and 17 bases separated the two germline ends. The source material was T cells isolated from PBMCs. The chain is built from TRBV9 and TRBJ1-2; possibly TRBD1 for D (6 bases). The source is a human donor in good health. Some clones in this sample may be carry-over from other donors' samples. CDR3 in DNA: TGTGCCAGCAGCCCTACGACAGGCCCGATCTATGGCTACACCTTC. Protein product: CASSPTTGPIYGYTF.